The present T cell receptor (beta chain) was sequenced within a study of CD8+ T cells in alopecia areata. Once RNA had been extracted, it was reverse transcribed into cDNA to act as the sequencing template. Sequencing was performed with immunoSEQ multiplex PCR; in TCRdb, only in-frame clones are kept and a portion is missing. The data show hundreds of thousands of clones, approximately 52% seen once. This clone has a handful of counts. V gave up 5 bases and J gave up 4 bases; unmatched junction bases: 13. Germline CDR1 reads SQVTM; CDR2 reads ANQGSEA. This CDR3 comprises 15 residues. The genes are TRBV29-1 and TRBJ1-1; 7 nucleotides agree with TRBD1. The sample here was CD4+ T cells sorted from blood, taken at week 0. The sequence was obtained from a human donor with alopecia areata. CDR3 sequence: CSVQKSRGRGTEAFF. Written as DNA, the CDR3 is TGCAGCGTTCAGAAGTCCAGGGGGAGAGGCACTGAAGCTTTCTTT.